These T cell receptor beta chains were read from a single sample in a study of cytotoxic CD8 clonotypes in ibrutinib-treated CLL. Only in-frame clones appear in the TCRdb table, and some are missing; sequencing was by immunoSEQ multiplex PCR. This table has 130,000 to 150,000 clones, about four fifths appearing once. Here the sequenced sample was PBMCs, taken after 12 months of ibrutinib treatment. These receptor sequences come from a human donor with chronic lymphocytic leukemia. CDR3s include the opening cysteine and the closing phenylalanine or tryptophan. Each record gives: J gene, clone size, V gene, CDR3 protein. A row's size may be missing; if present it is once, few, many or a size class.

TRBJ1-1,.,TRBV7-2,CASSRNRSPGWDTEAFF
TRBJ2-1,.,TRBV10-3,CAISARTSYNEQFF
TRBJ1-2,.,TRBV6-5,CASSYSGDGYTF
TRBJ2-7,.,TRBV4-2,CASSQHTKGGQGIVEQYF
TRBJ1-5,.,TRBV6-5,CASSRDPSNQPQHF
TRBJ1-3,once,TRBV7-9,CASSLREGSSGNTIYF
TRBJ2-7,.,TRBV30,CAWSILDEQYF
TRBJ2-1,.,TRBV2,CASSLEVSSYNEQFF
TRBJ2-1,.,TRBV7-3,CASSSMSVGYNEQFF
TRBJ1-2,few,TRBV6-5,CASRWTGPGYGYTF
TRBJ2-1,.,TRBV4-1,CASNRLGLGDEQFF
TRBJ2-7,.,TRBV9,CASSPGTSGYTYEQYF
TRBJ1-1,.,TRBV7-6,CASSPTGGTEAFF
TRBJ2-1,.,TRBV9,CASSVGPAGGVGEQFF
TRBJ2-7,.,TRBV14,CASSPPGLAGFDEQYF
TRBJ2-1,.,TRBV15,CATSRESSSYNEQFF
TRBJ2-7,.,TRBV6-5,CASSYGETEQYF
TRBJ1-4,once,TRBV7-8,CASSWDRGVEKLFF